This T cell receptor beta chain was obtained from a study of T-cell reconstitution after alpha-beta-depleted transplantation in children. Study results and caveats: At the one-year point after transplant, T-cell counts and TCRbeta diversity were found to come mostly from T cells that had been newly produced. Surviving thymic progenitors and recipient T cells were the source of high TCRbeta diversity at day 60 in some patients. Roughly two months post-transplant, alpha-beta T cells reportedly originated from several hundred graft clones that had expanded.

This clonotype showed up just a few times. What it binds is not known. The TCRbeta library incorporated unique molecular identifiers. One entry per CDR3 protein results from TCRdb running MiXCR on the PCR reads. The sample has 500,000 to 750,000 distinct CDR3 sequences, around 27% seen once. The length of the CDR3 is 16 residues. With V trimmed by 3 bases and J by 2 bases, 8 bases remained unmatched. This specimen consisted of PBMCs, obtained before TCRalphabeta/CD19-depleted stem cell transplant. J is TRBJ2-5 and V is TRBV12-3 or TRBV12-4; the match to TRBD2 covers 8 bases. The receptor's source is a boy younger than two with Wiskott-Aldrich syndrome, due to receive a stem cell transplant. In DNA form, the CDR3 reads TGTGCCAGCAGTTTCCAACGACTAGCGCAACAAGAGACCCAGTACTTC. Protein: CASSFQRLAQQETQYF.